The TCR beta chain described here comes from a study of early stage breast cancer tumors (dated by TCRdb to 2016 to 2017). With respect to the entire study: Of the roughly 17 invasive breast tumors, eleven to twelve were found to be estrogen receptor-positive, progesterone receptor-positive and HER2-negative. A total of 2,651,842 templates, representing 1,097,674 unique clonotypes, were detected across all samples. Of the approximately twelve ER+/PR+/HER2- tumors, eight were classified as invasive ductal carcinomas and four as invasive lobular carcinomas. On average, each sample got approximately 9.8-fold read coverage. What the research found in general, with its limitations: Chain pairing and functional markers such as CD4, CD8 and FOXP3 were not captured by bulk genomic DNA sequencing of unsorted cells. The small cohort size prevented analysis by tumor subtype. Roughly 2.5-fold higher T cell density and higher clonality were observed in tumors than in adjacent normal breast tissue. Repertoires from blood and normal breast were more alike than repertoires from blood and tumor, and in about 85% of the 16 patients, comparing each tissue with blood separated tumor from normal. Enriched TCRB sequences shared across patients were mostly commonly generated sequences, unlikely to play an important role in the tumor microenvironment.

About this clone itself: Its antigen is not yet known. No base-level quality is on record; no much larger clone is a single base apart.

Two independent genomic DNA replicates were amplified for each sample, with 0.5 ug used for blood and 1.5 ug for tumor or normal breast. Following the manufacturer's instructions, the ImmunoSeq Intro kit was used to carry out TCRB sequencing on genomic DNA. For absolute quantification, the roughly 32-cycle multiplex PCR included proprietary primers along with spike-in control sequences. Single-end 150-bp reads were used to sequence an 87-bp fragment covering the CDR3 and the flanking V and J genes. Seven samples, each with two replicates, were multiplexed per lane of an Illumina MiSeq using version 3.0 chemistry. As for the authors' bioinformatics: The vendor's proprietary pipeline handled the raw data processing, merging both replicates into a single result for each sample. Clonotypes were defined as productive rearrangements sharing the V-gene family, CDR3 amino acid sequence and J-gene segment. To compute clonality, the normalized Shannon entropy (Pielou evenness) of TCRB abundances was subtracted from 1. T cell density was estimated as total templates divided by the number of input cells, with the number of input cells inferred from the DNA input amount. Recon with default parameters was used to estimate total repertoire diversity and clonality. A clonotype counted as tumor-enriched if its abundance in tumor exceeded 0.1% and was at least 32-fold higher than its abundance in normal breast. TCRdb holds this immuneACCESS table with in-frame rearrangements only. Some clones are missing; in checked studies, unresolved V genes explain under half, and the rest has no known cause. V and J calls plus clone size are reproduced from that table; the DNA served to infer D and trimming. This sample gives 60,000 to 75,000 clones in total; 65% to 85% of them show up just once. The biggest ten clones account for around 4.7% of the sample.

Relative to germline, V is 6 bases shorter and J is 2 bases shorter, with 16 bases between their ends. The germline V gene encodes CDR1 MDHEN and CDR2 SYDVKM. Measured from the cysteine to the phenylalanine, the CDR3 is 16 residues long. Left in the record is the CDR3 DNA by itself, 48 bases read in frame from the first base. The study profiled bulk TCR beta-chain repertoires in matched peripheral blood, tumor and adjacent normal breast tissue taken from fewer than 20 patients with early-stage breast cancer. Before surgery, whole blood (roughly 4.5-11 mL) was collected into EDTA tubes and processed within 2 hours. Peripheral blood mononuclear cells were isolated by Ficoll-Paque centrifugation in SepMate-50 tubes. PBMCs were cryopreserved in aliquots of 2 to 4 million cells in around 90% FBS with roughly 10% DMSO and kept in liquid nitrogen. Genomic DNA was extracted with the Qiagen AllPrep DNA/RNA Mini kit.

Source material: blood. The chain employs TRBV28 and TRBJ2-2; TRBD1 is perhaps the D gene, given 7 matching bases. The clonotype was recovered from a middle-aged person with breast cancer. The sequence in DNA is TGTGCCAGCAGACCCGGTGGAGGGGGCAACACCGGGGAGCTGTTTTTT. This codes for CASRPGGGGNTGELFF.